This T cell receptor beta chain was sequenced for a study of blood T cell repertoires in COVID-19. This CDR3 comprises 16 residues. The germline V gene encodes CDR1 LGHNA and CDR2 YNFKEQ. The J segment lost 2 bases and the V segment lost 5 bases, leaving 9 bases of the junction unmatched. Sequencing used immunoSEQ multiplex PCR; TCRdb keeps in-frame clones, though not all of them. This sample has about 670,000 clones, with 75% to 90% found just once. Source material: peripheral blood. The chain uses TRBV4-2 and TRBJ2-7, with 10 bases matching TRBD2. The TCR was taken from a woman in her late teens or twenties with acute or convalescent COVID-19. CDR3 in DNA: TGTGCCAGCAGCGAACCACTAGCGGGGTTAGCCTACGAGCAGTACTTC. Its protein product is CASSEPLAGLAYEQYF.